The clone carrying this T cell receptor (beta chain) was seen only a few times. Authors' methods: Amplified reference gene primers provided the basis for estimating nucleated cell counts. Some clones are missing from TCRdb's copy, which holds only in-frame ones; the method was immunoSEQ multiplex PCR. V and J calls and clone size are copied from that table; D and trimming were computed from the DNA. Of 130,000 or so clones in the sample, around 89% were seen once. These data come from a study of blood T cell repertoires in COVID-19. Germline CDR1 MNHEY, CDR2 SMNVEV (reference sequence). The length of the CDR3 is 17 residues. V was clipped by 2 bases and J by 4 bases, with 20 bases between them.

This clonotype was sampled from a man aged 55 to 69 with COVID-19, enrolled during active disease. The gene calls are TRBV27 and TRBJ1-2; D remains ambiguous. The sequenced sample was peripheral blood. The CDR3 DNA follows: TGTGCCAGCAGTTTACCCCTCCCAGGTAGGGAGGGCTATGGCTACACCTTC. This sequence encodes CASSLPLPGREGYGYTF.